At least ten counts were recorded for the clone carrying this TCR beta chain. Amplification of TCR alpha and beta CDR3 regions from RNA used iRepertoire nested multiplex PCR. TCRdb re-called the multiplex PCR reads through MiXCR, storing one row per CDR3 protein. The sample holds 300,000 to 450,000 distinct CDR3 sequences, roughly two fifths seen once. This entry belongs to a study of glioma-infiltrating T cells. CDR1 is ENHRY and CDR2 is SYGVKD in the germline V gene. With 1 base removed from V and 0 bases from J, the gap between germline ends came to 15 bases. The CDR3 runs to 17 residues. The sequence was obtained from a human donor with low-grade glioma or glioblastoma, undergoing nonglioma brain surgery, or in good health (not recorded which). The chain is built from TRBV10-3 and TRBJ1-2; D is possibly TRBD1 (5 bases). Sequencing used glioma tissue, nonneoplastic brain tissue, or PBMCs (not recorded which). CDR3: CAISEYGADSANYGYTF. The CDR3 DNA follows: TGTGCCATCAGTGAGTACGGTGCAGACAGCGCTAACTATGGCTACACCTTC.